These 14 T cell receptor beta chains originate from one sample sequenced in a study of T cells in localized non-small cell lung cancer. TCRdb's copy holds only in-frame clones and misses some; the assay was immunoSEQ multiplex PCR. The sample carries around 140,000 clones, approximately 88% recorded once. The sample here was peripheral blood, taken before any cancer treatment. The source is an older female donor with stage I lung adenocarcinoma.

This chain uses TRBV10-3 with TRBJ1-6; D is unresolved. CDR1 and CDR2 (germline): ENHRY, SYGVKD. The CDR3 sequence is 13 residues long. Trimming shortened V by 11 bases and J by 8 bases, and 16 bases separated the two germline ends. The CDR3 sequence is CAALGGLDSPLHF. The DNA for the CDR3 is TGTGCCGCCCTCGGAGGCTTGGATTCACCCCTCCACTTT.

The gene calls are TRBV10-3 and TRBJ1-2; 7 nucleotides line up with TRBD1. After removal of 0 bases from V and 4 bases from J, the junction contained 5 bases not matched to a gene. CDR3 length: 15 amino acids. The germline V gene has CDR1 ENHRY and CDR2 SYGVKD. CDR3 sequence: CAISESFSGGYGYTF. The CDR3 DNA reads TGTGCCATCAGTGAGTCTTTCTCAGGGGGCTATGGCTACACCTTC.

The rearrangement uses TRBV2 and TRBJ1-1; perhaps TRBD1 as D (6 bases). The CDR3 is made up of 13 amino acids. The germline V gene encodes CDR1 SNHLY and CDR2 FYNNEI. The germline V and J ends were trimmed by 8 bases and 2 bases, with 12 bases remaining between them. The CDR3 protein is CASFRDTNTEAFF. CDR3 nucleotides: TGTGCCAGCTTCCGGGACACTAACACTGAAGCTTTCTTT.

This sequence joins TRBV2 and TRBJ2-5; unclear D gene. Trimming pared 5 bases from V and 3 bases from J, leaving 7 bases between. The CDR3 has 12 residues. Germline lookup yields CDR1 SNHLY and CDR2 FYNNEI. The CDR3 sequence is CASSPWEETQYF. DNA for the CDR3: TGTGCCAGCAGTCCCTGGGAAGAGACCCAGTACTTC. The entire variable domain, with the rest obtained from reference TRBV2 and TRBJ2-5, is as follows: EPEVTQTPSHQVTQMGQEVILRCVPISNHLYFYWYRQILGQKVEFLVSFYNNEISEKSEIFDDQFSVERPDGSNFTLKIRSTKLEDSAMYFCASSPWEETQYFGPGTRLLVL.

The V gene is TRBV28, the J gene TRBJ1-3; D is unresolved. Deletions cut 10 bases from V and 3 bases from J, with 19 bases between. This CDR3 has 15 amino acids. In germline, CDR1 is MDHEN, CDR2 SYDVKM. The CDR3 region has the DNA TGTGCCATCCAAACCTCGGACGCACGTGGAAACACCATATATTTT. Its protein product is CAIQTSDARGNTIYF.

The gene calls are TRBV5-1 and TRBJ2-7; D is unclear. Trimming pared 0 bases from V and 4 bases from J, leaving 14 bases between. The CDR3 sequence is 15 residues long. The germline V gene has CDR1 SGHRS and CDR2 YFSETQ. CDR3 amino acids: CASSLVIGSVYEQYF. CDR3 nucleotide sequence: TGCGCCAGCAGCTTGGTGATTGGCTCGGTTTACGAGCAGTACTTC.

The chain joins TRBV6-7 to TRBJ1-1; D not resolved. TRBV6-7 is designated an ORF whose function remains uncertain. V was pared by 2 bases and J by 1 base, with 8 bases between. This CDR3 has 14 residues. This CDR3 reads CASSYPHRNTEAFF. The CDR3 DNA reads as TGTGCCAGCAGTTACCCCCATAGGAACACTGAAGCTTTCTTT.

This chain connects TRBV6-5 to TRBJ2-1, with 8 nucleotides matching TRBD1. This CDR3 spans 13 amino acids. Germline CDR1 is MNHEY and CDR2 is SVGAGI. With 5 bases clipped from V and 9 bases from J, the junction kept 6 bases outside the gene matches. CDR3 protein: CASSPNTGGEQFF. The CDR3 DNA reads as TGTGCCAGCAGTCCTAATACAGGGGGTGAGCAGTTCTTC.

The CDR3 DNA sequence: TGCGCCAGCAGCCGAGGACAGGGGAGGACAGATACGCAGTATTTT. Translated, it gives CASSRGQGRTDTQYF. This chain uses TRBV5-1 with TRBJ2-3, with TRBD1 identical over 9 bases. V shed 4 bases and J 3 bases; nucleotides not matched to a gene: 6. Germline assignment: CDR1 SGHRS and CDR2 YFSETQ. This CDR3 has 15 residues.

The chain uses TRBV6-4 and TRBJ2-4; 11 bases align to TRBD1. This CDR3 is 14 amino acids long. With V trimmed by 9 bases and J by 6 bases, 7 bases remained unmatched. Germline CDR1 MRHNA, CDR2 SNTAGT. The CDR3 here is CASSSGTGGNIQYF. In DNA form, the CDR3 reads TGTGCCAGTTCCTCCGGGACAGGGGGAAACATTCAGTACTTC.

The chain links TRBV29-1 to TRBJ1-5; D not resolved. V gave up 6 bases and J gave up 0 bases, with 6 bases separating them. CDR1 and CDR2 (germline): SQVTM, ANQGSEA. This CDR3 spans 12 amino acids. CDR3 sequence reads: CSVGHSNQPQHF. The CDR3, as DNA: TGCAGCGTAGGTCATAGCAATCAGCCCCAGCATTTT.

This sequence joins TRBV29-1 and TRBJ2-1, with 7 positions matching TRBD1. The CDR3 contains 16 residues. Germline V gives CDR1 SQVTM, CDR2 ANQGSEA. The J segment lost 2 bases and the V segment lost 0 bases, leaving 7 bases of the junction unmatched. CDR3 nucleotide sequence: TGCAGCGTTGAAGAAGAGACAGGGCGAACCTACAATGAGCAGTTCTTC. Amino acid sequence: CSVEEETGRTYNEQFF.

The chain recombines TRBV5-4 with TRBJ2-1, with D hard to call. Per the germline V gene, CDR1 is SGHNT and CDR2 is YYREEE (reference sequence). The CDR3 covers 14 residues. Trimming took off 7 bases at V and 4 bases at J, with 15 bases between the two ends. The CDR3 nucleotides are TGTGCCAGCGCCCCCGGGCTACTTTACAATGAGCAGTTCTTC. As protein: CASAPGLLYNEQFF.

Written as DNA, the CDR3 is TGTGCCAGCAGCTTTATGCAGGGCGGATATGCCCAGTACTTC. Translating it yields CASSFMQGGYAQYF. This sequence joins TRBV5-6 and TRBJ2-5, with a weak D call TRBD1 (5 bases). The CDR3 runs 14 residues. Trimming took off 2 bases at V and 9 bases at J, with 17 bases between the two ends. Germline V gives CDR1 SGHDT, CDR2 YYEEEE.